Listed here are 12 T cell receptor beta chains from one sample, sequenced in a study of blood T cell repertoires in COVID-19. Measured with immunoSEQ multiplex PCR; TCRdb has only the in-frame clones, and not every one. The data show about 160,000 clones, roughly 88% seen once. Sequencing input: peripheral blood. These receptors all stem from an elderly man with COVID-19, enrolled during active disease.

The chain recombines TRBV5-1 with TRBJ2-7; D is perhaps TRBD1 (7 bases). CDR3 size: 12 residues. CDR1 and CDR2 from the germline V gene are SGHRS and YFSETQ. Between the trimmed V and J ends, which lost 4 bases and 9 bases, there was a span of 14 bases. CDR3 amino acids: CASSAEGAGQYF. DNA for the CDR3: TGCGCCAGCAGCGCGGAGGGGGCCGGGCAGTACTTC.

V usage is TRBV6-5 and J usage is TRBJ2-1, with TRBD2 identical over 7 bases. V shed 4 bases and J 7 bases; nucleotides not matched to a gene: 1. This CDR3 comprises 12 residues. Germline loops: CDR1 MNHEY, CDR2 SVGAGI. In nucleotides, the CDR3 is TGTGCCAGCAGTTGGGGAGGGAATGAGCAGTTCTTC. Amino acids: CASSWGGNEQFF.

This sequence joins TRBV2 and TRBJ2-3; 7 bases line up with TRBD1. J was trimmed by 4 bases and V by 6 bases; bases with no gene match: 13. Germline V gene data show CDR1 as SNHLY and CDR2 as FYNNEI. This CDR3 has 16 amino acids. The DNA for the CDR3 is TGTGCCAGCAGGATTGAAAGGACAGGCGCCCCAGATACGCAGTATTTT. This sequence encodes CASRIERTGAPDTQYF.

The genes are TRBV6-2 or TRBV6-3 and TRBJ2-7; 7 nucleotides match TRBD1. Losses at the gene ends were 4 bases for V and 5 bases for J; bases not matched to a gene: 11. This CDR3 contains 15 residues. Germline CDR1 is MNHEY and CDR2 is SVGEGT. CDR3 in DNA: TGTGCCAGCAGTTGGCCGGGACAGACAAACGACGAGCAGTACTTC. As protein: CASSWPGQTNDEQYF.

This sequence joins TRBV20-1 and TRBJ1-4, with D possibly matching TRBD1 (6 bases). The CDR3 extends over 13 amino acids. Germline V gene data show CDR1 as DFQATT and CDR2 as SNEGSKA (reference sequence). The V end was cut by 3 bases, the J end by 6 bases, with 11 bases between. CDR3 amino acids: CSASTGRDEKLFF. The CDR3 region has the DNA TGCAGTGCTAGTACAGGGCGGGATGAAAAACTGTTTTTT.

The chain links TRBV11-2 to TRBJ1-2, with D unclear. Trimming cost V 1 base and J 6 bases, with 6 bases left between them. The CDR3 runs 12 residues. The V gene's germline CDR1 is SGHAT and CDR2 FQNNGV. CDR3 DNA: TGTGCCAGCAGCTTAGCCGGGGATGGCTACACCTTC. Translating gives CASSLAGDGYTF.

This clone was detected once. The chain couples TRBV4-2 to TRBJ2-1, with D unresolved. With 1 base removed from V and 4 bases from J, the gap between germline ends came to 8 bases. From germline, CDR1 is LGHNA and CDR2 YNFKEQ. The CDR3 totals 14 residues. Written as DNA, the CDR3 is TGTGCCAGCAGCCAAGCAAACAGTTACAATGAGCAGTTCTTC. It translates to CASSQANSYNEQFF.

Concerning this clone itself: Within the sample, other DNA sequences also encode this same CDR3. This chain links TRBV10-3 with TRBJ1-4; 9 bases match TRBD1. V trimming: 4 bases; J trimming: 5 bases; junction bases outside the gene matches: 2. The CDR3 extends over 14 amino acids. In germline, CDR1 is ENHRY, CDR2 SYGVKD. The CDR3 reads CAISAGTGNEKLFF. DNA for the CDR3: TGTGCCATCAGTGCCGGGACAGGGAATGAAAAACTGTTTTTT.

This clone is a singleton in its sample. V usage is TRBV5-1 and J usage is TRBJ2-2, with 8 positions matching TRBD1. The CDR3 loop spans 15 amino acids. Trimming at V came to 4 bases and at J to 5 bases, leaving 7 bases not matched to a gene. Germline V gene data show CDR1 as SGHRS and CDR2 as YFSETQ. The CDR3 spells CASSPGQGSTGELFF. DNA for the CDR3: TGCGCCAGCAGCCCCGGACAGGGTAGTACCGGGGAGCTGTTTTTT.

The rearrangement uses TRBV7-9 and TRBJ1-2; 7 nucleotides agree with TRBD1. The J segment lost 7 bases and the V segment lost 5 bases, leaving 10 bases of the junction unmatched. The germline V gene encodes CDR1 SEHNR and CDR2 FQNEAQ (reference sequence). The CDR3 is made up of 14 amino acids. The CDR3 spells CASSLTTGFGGYTF. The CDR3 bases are TGTGCCAGCAGCCTCACGACAGGGTTCGGTGGCTACACCTTC.

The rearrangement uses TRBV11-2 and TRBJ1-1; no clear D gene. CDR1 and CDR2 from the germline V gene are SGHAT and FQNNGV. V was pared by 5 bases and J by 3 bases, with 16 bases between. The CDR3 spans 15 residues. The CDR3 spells CASSLDAGFHTEAFF. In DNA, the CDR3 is TGTGCCAGCAGCCTGGATGCGGGATTTCACACTGAAGCTTTCTTT. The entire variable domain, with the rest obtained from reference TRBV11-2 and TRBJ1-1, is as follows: EAGVAQSPRYKIIEKRQSVAFWCNPISGHATLYWYQQILGQGPKLLIQFQNNGVVDDSQLPKDRFSAERLKGVDSTLKIQPAKLEDSAVYLCASSLDAGFHTEAFFGQGTRLTVV.

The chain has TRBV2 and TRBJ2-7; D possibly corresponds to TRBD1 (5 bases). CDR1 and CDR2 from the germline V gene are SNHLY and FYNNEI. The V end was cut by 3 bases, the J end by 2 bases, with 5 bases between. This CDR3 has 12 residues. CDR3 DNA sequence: TGTGCCAGCAGTGAGGGGCCCTACGAGCAGTACTTC. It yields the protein CASSEGPYEQYF.